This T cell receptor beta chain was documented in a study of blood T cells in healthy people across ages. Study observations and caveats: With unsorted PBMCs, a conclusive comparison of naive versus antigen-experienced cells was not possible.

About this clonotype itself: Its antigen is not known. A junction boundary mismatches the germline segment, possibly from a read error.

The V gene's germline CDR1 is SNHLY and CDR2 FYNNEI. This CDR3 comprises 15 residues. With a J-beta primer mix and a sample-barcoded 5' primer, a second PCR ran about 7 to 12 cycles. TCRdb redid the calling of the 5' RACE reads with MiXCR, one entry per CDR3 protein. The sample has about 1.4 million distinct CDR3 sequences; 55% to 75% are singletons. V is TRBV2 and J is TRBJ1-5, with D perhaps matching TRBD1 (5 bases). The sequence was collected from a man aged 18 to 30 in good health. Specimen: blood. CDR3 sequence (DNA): TGTGCCAGCAGGGAAGTCCAGGGATTACATCAGCCCCAGCATTTT. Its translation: CASREVQGLHQPQHF.